This TCR beta chain was retrieved from a study of cytomegalovirus exposure and HLA in healthy donors (dated by TCRdb to 2015 to 2018). Notes on the research overall: According to an earlier analysis of 450 to 650 of the donors, 150 million to 200 million T cells yielded over 100 million unique TCR beta sequences and about 280 Gb of sequence data. High-throughput TCR immunosequencing, statistical association of individual TCRs with disease status, and machine learning were combined to predict cytomegalovirus infection status. The study aimed to test whether cataloging public T cell receptors could reveal signatures of past pathogen exposure. The later analysis used no new phenotypic data to find candidate immune exposures, relying instead on TCR beta sequences and their occurrence across donors. The number of typed donors differed by locus: roughly 629-630 for A, B, C, DRB1 and DQB1; 500 to 550 for DQA1; approximately 600 for DPA1; and some 470 for DPB1. A later analysis re-analyzed previously published TCR beta repertoires from 666 donors and added high-resolution HLA genotyping to study TCR occurrence patterns. Donor age, sex, ethnicity and CMV serostatus were compiled together with the repertoire data. Across 300 to 500 genotyped donors of the cohort, an average of about 240,000 unique TCR beta nucleotide sequences per donor were sequenced, and roughly 18% of those sequences were non-productive. Of the 398 genotyped donors, around 81% fell in the genetic ancestry cluster associated with self-reported Caucasian donors. About 330 gigabases of sequencing data and approximately 91 million unique TCR sequences made up an early release that covered 640 HLA-typed donors. In a later genetic analysis, genome-wide SNP genotypes for about 60% of the 666 donors were used, and that subset was treated as a discovery cohort. Besides the first cohort of approximately 710 subjects, a separate validation cohort made up of around 120 different subjects was used. In an earlier analysis of 500 to 650 of the donors, high-throughput TCR beta sequencing was used to judge whether each TCR beta V gene segment behaved as functional or pseudogenic. HLA typing included class I and class II loci at four-digit resolution. A few DR-DQ haplotypes were treated as single units for association and clustering because of strong linkage in the cohort. The T cell repertoires of several hundred subjects were profiled by immunosequencing and related to cytomegalovirus serostatus. Every repertoire in the discovery cohort had been generated on one and the same sequencing platform. Results and caveats for the whole study, not just this receptor: A later analysis found that TCR association rates varied across HLA loci, with DRB1 alleles showing the most associated TCRs and HLA-C alleles the fewest. Some IMGT-functional V segments, including TRBV6-2 and TRBV6-3, could not be told apart with the 87-base-pair reads, so those segments were excluded. A later analysis found that most CMV-associated TCR beta chains appeared HLA-restricted, with HLA associations seemingly driven largely by CMV exposure. When HLA alleles, especially DR and DQ, strongly co-occurred, attributing TCR associations to individual alleles was difficult. The authors suggested that the approach could potentially be generalized to other disease states and immunological phenotypes. HLA typing was unavailable for some donors at each locus, so association tests used only the typed subset. A further reported finding was that TCR beta sequences accurately predicted the HLA-A and HLA-B alleles for most subjects in the first cohort. A later genetic analysis reported fewer N-insertions in productive TCRs among donors in an Asian-associated ancestry cluster than the approximately 670-donor mean. At a false discovery rate of 0.05, a later analysis linked about 16,000 TCR beta sequences to specific HLA alleles. A later genetic analysis associated a missense DCLRE1C variant with V-gene and J-gene trimming of TCR beta chains, and an independent cohort replicated the association. Cytomegalovirus status was reported to be diagnosed by the classifier with high specificity and sensitivity in both the original and validation cohorts. The cohort was sequenced for TCR beta chains only, and without alpha or paired-chain data the features that could be detected were limited. Immune exposure information for the cohort was limited to CMV serostatus. Correlated functional status among segregating V segments might be attributable to linkage disequilibrium, but an unknown experimental factor could not be ruled out. Most TCR sequences were observed very rarely across donors, whereas some public TCRs were present in many individuals. Because counts were too low, 15 to 20 rarely observed V segments, including chromosome 9 orphons, were left out of the earlier analysis of about 620 of the donors. In a later analysis, HLA-associated TCR beta chains were found to be more clonally expanded and to have lower generation probabilities than equally common non-associated chains. A few of the identified cytomegalovirus-associated TCR beta chains were confirmed in vitro to be specific for cytomegalovirus antigens. In an earlier analysis of 587 of the donors, most TCR beta V segments appeared in productive rearrangements about 87% or about 30% of the time, broadly matching IMGT annotations. A later analysis reported that several top co-occurrence clusters appeared linked to parvovirus B19, influenza, CMV and Epstein-Barr virus. Roughly uniform sequencing depth across donors was assumed in presence/absence analyses, although this assumption may not hold. In the study, some 160 TCR beta chains were listed as associated with cytomegalovirus. The sequencing pipeline was judged likely to have produced a cluster of highly shared sequence variants as a technical artifact.

In total, 500 to 700 healthy bone marrow donors made up the cohort. Cohort members were all nominally healthy when sampled, although unrecorded immune exposures were likely present. The donor was CMV seropositive and was included in the group of 250 to 350 seropositive cohort members. Each donor provided a peripheral blood sample, and peripheral blood mononuclear cells were used for TCR beta sequencing. Genomic DNA extraction from the blood cell samples was performed with the Qiagen DNeasy Blood Extraction Kit. Including the terminal cysteine and phenylalanine, the CDR3 comprises 15 residues. This entry keeps only the CDR3 DNA: 45 bases, framed from base 1. V and J are trimmed by 6 bases and 0 bases, and the gene matches miss 5 bases of the junction. Reading the germline V gene gives CDR1 MNHEY and CDR2 SVGAGI. Libraries were prepared through the immunoSEQ multiplex PCR assay. For the multiplex PCR, a mixture combining 60 forward primers for TCR Vbeta segments and 13 reverse primers for TCR Jbeta segments was used. Amplification of the CDR3 region of rearranged TCR beta genes was performed with a multiplex PCR assay on genomic DNA. The Illumina HiSeq System was used to sequence the amplified TCR beta libraries as 87-base-pair reads. The study's own analysis went as follows. Across the roughly 670 repertoires, a later analysis counted 75 million to 90 million unique TCR beta chains, 9.5 million to 12 million of which were shared by at least two donors. To remove PCR and sequencing errors, raw reads were error-corrected and collapsed into unique sequences using a nearest-neighbor algorithm that merged closely related sequences. V, D and J gene segments were assigned by aligning CDR3 sequences to IMGT reference sequences. For a sequence to be retained, a match of at least six nucleotides to both a V gene segment and a J gene segment was required. A rearrangement was called productive if the CDR3 had no stop codons and remained in frame with V and J, and every other rearrangement was called non-productive. CDR3 was defined according to IMGT convention as the region running from the second conserved V-encoded cysteine to the conserved J-encoded phenylalanine. In an earlier analysis of approximately 590 of the donors, sequences lacking an unambiguous match to a single V gene segment were excluded. In an earlier analysis of 450 to 700 of the donors, V segments were called functional above 56.7% productive rearrangements and were called segregating when the between-donor standard deviation exceeded 5%. A statistical classification framework was developed to diagnose cytomegalovirus status using the catalog of TCR beta chain sequences. In a later analysis, TCR nucleotide sequences were compared against IMGT/GENE-DB human TR gene sequences so that V and J genes could be assigned. A later analysis assigned CDR3 sequences and most-parsimonious VDJ recombination scenarios with the TCRdist pipeline. In a later analysis, every TCR beta chain was defined by the combination of its CDR3 amino acid sequence and its V-gene family, and reads without a unique V-gene family were dropped. As a way to deal with suspected cross-contamination and a sequencing artifact, a later analysis dropped 450 to 700 nucleotide sequences that were highly shared and had low generation probability. In a later analysis, a clonal expansion index for each public chain was calculated from normalized within-repertoire ranks of inferred template counts. In a later analysis, generation probabilities were computed with a VDJ recombination model fitted to out-of-frame rearrangements, and the resulting probabilities were checked against IGoR. In a later analysis, TCR-TCR, TCR-HLA and TCR-CMV co-occurrence was scored with hypergeometric tests, and a repertoire-size bias correction was applied to TCR pairs. A later analysis estimated false discovery rates by permuting HLA or CMV assignments 20 times. In a later analysis, co-occurring TCRs were grouped with DBSCAN, and TCRdist sequence similarity was added when clustering was performed within HLA-allele-positive subsets. For co-occurrence clustering, repertoires with fewer than 30,000 or more than 120,000 public chains were excluded, along with four or five repertoires with anomalous nucleotide sharing. TCRdb stores this immuneACCESS table with in-frame sequences only. Part of the clones is absent; in the studies checked, under half of the shortfall reflects unresolved V genes, and no reason is known for the rest. Clone size and the V and J calls come from that table; the DNA yielded D and trimming. This sample has 96,000 or so clones in its table, and approximately 75% of those were observed once. Roughly 3% of the sample is in the top ten clones.

With respect to this clone: Its specific antigen is unknown. Base-call qualities are not available, and no considerably larger clone is one nucleotide away.

The receptor chain draws on TRBV6-5 and TRBJ2-5; 9 junctional bases match TRBD1. This clonotype was obtained from a female donor in good health and CMV-seropositive. Material for sequencing was PBMCs. The nucleotides read TGTGCCAGCAGCCGAGGACAGGGGTACCAAGAGACCCAGTACTTC. Its product reads: CASSRGQGYQETQYF.